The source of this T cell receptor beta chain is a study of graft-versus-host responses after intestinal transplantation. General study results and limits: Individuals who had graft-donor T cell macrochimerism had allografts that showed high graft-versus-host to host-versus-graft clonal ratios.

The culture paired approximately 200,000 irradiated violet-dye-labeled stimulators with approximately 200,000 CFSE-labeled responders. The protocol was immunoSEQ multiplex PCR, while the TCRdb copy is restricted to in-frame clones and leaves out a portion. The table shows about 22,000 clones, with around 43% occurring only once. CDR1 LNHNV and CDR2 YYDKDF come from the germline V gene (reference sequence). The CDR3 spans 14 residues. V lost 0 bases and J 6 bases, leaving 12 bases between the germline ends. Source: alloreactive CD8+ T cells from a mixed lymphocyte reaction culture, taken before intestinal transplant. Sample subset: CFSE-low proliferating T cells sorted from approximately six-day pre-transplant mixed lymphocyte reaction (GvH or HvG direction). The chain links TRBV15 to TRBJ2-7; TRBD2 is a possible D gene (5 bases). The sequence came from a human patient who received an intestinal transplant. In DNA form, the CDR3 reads TGTGCCACCAGCAGAGATCCTAGCCCCTCCGAGCAGTACTTC. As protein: CATSRDPSPSEQYF.